This T cell receptor beta chain derives from a study of blood T cell repertoires in COVID-19. Turning to the study itself: Sources were T cells, B-cell-depleted T cells, or PBMCs; the material itself was cDNA or gDNA.

Original handling: Scientists estimated how many nucleated cells there were by amplifying reference gene primers. The assay was immunoSEQ multiplex PCR, and TCRdb's table has in-frame clones only and misses some. V and J calls and clone size are copied from that table; D and trimming were computed from the DNA. The sample lists over 200,000 clones; more than 80% were seen once. Either two negative PCRs, clearance, or symptom resolution qualified Cohort 3 donors as recovered. Germline CDR1 and CDR2: MNHEY and SMNVEV (reference sequence). Trimming took off 7 bases at V and 4 bases at J, with 8 bases between the two ends. CDR3 length: 12 residues.

The chain recombines TRBV27 with TRBJ1-5; D not certain. The specimen sequenced was PBMCs or T cells enriched from blood (not recorded which). The clonotype comes from a man aged 25-40 years who had recovered from COVID-19. The CDR3, as DNA: TGTGCCAGCACAACCGGGAATCAGCCCCAGCATTTT. Translated, it gives CASTTGNQPQHF.